Sequencing of this TCR beta chain was carried out in a study of cytomegalovirus exposure and HLA in healthy donors. This clone was observed once. What it recognizes is unknown. Per the germline V gene, CDR1 is GTSNPN and CDR2 is SVGIG (reference sequence). The V end was cut by 3 bases, the J end by 1 base, with 16 bases between. This CDR3 has 16 amino acids. The PCR contained 60 Vbeta and 13 Jbeta primers. The repertoire was sequenced with immunoSEQ multiplex PCR; TCRdb's copy has only in-frame clones and lacks some. The table has approximately 80,000 clones, roughly 73% seen once. Study observations and caveats: Researchers catalogued approximately 160 TCR beta chains as cytomegalovirus-associated. The Asian-associated ancestry cluster reportedly had fewer N-insertions than the approximately 700-donor mean in a later analysis. TCR beta chain V- and J-gene trimming was linked, in a later analysis, to a missense variant in DCLRE1C. Within an earlier analysis, most TCR beta V segments proved productive either about 87% or about 30% of the time.

The sequenced sample consisted of PBMCs. The TCR comes from a woman in her 40s in good health and CMV-seropositive. The chain links TRBV30 to TRBJ2-4; tentative D call: TRBD2 (7 bases). DNA for the CDR3: TGTGCCTGGAGCCCACCCGGGGGGCTGGCCAAAAACATTCAGTACTTC. It translates to CAWSPPGGLAKNIQYF. Full variable domain (remainder filled in from reference TRBV30 and TRBJ2-4): SQTIHQWPATLVQPVGSPLSLECTVEGTSNPNLYWYRQAAGRGLQLLFYSVGIGQISSEVPQNLSASRPQDRQFILSSKKLLLSDSGFYLCAWSPPGGLAKNIQYFGAGTRLSVL.